The rows below give T cell receptor beta chains drawn from one sample of a study of blood T cell repertoires in COVID-19. Only in-frame clones appear in the TCRdb table, and some are missing; sequencing was by immunoSEQ multiplex PCR. The profile shows 250,000 to 350,000 clones, 90% of them singletons. The specimen was PBMCs or T cells enriched from blood (not recorded which). The origin of the receptors is a woman younger than 45 who had recovered from COVID-19. Each CDR3 is given with its conserved first and last residue. Fields, in order: D gene, clone size, J gene, CDR3 length, V gene, CDR3 protein, CDR3 DNA. A D gene is named only where the DNA matches it firmly. Clone sizes are given selectively: once, few, many, or a class where the clone is expanded.

TRBD1,.,TRBJ2-5,12,TRBV29-1,CSAGQGLETQYF,TGCAGCGCAGGACAGGGTTTGGAGACCCAGTACTTC
TRBD1,.,TRBJ1-1,14,TRBV24-1,CATRKDRAIPEAFF,TGTGCCACCAGGAAGGACAGGGCGATCCCTGAAGCTTTCTTT
TRBD1,.,TRBJ2-5,19,TRBV28,CASSSHHPHRGPQQETQYF,TGTGCCAGCAGTTCCCATCATCCCCACAGGGGGCCACAGCAAGAGACCCAGTACTTC
.,.,TRBJ2-1,16,TRBV7-2,CASRAIGAGSYNEQFF,TGTGCCAGCAGAGCAATAGGGGCGGGGTCCTACAATGAGCAGTTCTTC
.,.,TRBJ1-1,13,TRBV11-3,CASSLVGETEAFF,TGTGCCAGCAGCTTAGTCGGGGAGACTGAAGCTTTCTTT
.,.,TRBJ2-7,12,TRBV10-1,CASSAPGYEQYF,TGCGCCAGCAGCGCCCCAGGCTACGAGCAGTACTTC
.,.,TRBJ2-2,15,TRBV9,CASSFGLENTGELFF,TGTGCCAGCAGCTTCGGACTGGAGAACACCGGGGAGCTGTTTTTT
TRBD1,.,TRBJ1-4,15,TRBV28,CASSSPGQGEEKLFF,TGTGCCAGCAGTTCTCCGGGACAGGGTGAGGAAAAACTGTTTTTT
.,.,TRBJ2-2,16,TRBV27,CASSLSREQNTGELFF,TGTGCCAGCAGTTTGAGTCGGGAGCAGAACACCGGGGAGCTGTTTTTT
TRBD1,.,TRBJ1-1,16,TRBV11-2,CASSFVVGQGDTEAFF,TGTGCCAGCAGCTTCGTTGTAGGACAGGGTGACACTGAAGCTTTCTTT
.,once,TRBJ2-2,11,TRBV9,CASDGGKELFF,TGTGCCAGCGACGGGGGAAAGGAGCTGTTTTTT
TRBD1,.,TRBJ2-5,13,TRBV11-3,CASSSGQGETQYF,TGTGCCAGCAGCTCAGGACAGGGAGAGACCCAGTACTTC
.,.,TRBJ1-1,14,TRBV4-3,CASSQENRNTEAFF,TGCGCCAGCAGCCAAGAGAACAGAAACACTGAAGCTTTCTTT